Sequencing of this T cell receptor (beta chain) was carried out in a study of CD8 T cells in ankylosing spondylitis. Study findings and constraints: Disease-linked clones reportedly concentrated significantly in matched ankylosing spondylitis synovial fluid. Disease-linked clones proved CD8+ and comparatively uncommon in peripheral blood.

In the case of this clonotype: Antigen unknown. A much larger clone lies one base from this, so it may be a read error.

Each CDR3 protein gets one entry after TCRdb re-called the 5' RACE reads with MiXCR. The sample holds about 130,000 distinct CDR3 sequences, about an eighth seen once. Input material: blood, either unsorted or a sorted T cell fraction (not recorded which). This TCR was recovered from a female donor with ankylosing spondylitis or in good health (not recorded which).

Here the CDR3 reads CASTQEGGRIRNTGELFF. For the CDR3, the DNA is TGTGCCAGCACCCAAGAGGGGGGGAGGATCCGGAACACCGGGGAGCTGTTTTTT. The genes are TRBV3-1 and TRBJ2-2, with a possible D match to TRBD2 (7 bases). The CDR3 consists of 18 residues. The germline CDR1 and CDR2 sequences are LGHDT and YNNKEL (reference sequence).